This is a list of T cell receptor beta chains from one sample in a study of radiation and T cells in renal cell carcinoma. Sequencing used immunoSEQ multiplex PCR; TCRdb keeps in-frame clones, though not all of them. The data contain around 77,000 clones, 83% of them singletons. This sample comprised blood, obtained from a patient whose treatment included radiotherapy and nephrectomy. The receptors were gathered from a woman aged 60 to 75 with renal cell carcinoma. The CDR3 runs from the conserved cysteine through the conserved F or W. The order of the fields is clone size, V gene, J gene, CDR3 protein. Clone sizes are given selectively: once, few, many, or a class where the clone is expanded.

clone_size: once
v_call: TRBV6-1
j_call: TRBJ1-1
cdr3_aa: CASIPGLNTEAFF

clone_size: .
v_call: TRBV2
j_call: TRBJ1-2
cdr3_aa: CASRVQVFNYGYTF

clone_size: .
v_call: TRBV30
j_call: TRBJ2-7
cdr3_aa: CAWSVVGTSGYEQYF

clone_size: .
v_call: TRBV7-3
j_call: TRBJ2-7
cdr3_aa: CASSLFPGPTYEQYF

clone_size: .
v_call: TRBV5-6
j_call: TRBJ2-7
cdr3_aa: CASSLIALPGEQYF

clone_size: few
v_call: TRBV7-3
j_call: TRBJ1-6
cdr3_aa: CASGEWGPNNSPLHF

clone_size: .
v_call: TRBV5-1
j_call: TRBJ1-4
cdr3_aa: CASQGSTNEKLFF

clone_size: .
v_call: TRBV2
j_call: TRBJ2-6
cdr3_aa: CASAPRGRGLSGANVLTF

clone_size: .
v_call: TRBV7-9
j_call: TRBJ2-5
cdr3_aa: CASSRTGGRQETQYF

clone_size: .
v_call: TRBV27
j_call: TRBJ1-6
cdr3_aa: CASSFLIGAGANSPLHF

clone_size: .
v_call: TRBV7-8
j_call: TRBJ1-1
cdr3_aa: CASSLDFGGSTEAFF

clone_size: .
v_call: TRBV11-2
j_call: TRBJ1-3
cdr3_aa: CASSLRMENTIYF

clone_size: .
v_call: TRBV7-6
j_call: TRBJ2-7
cdr3_aa: CASSLRQQGSYEQYF

clone_size: .
v_call: TRBV10-1
j_call: TRBJ2-2
cdr3_aa: CASGWANGELFF

clone_size: .
v_call: TRBV1
j_call: TRBJ2-5
cdr3_aa: CTSSQDRVRWGQETQYF

clone_size: once
v_call: TRBV6-5
j_call: TRBJ2-5
cdr3_aa: CASMDRASETQYF

clone_size: .
v_call: TRBV30
j_call: TRBJ2-7
cdr3_aa: CAWSVEIVGSYEQYF

clone_size: .
v_call: TRBV5-1
j_call: TRBJ2-2
cdr3_aa: CASSLSGLESPGELFF

clone_size: .
v_call: TRBV6-6
j_call: TRBJ1-4
cdr3_aa: CASSYSSSTNEKLFF

clone_size: .
v_call: TRBV4-1
j_call: TRBJ1-4
cdr3_aa: CASSQELTGPNEKLFF

clone_size: once
v_call: TRBV19
j_call: TRBJ1-6
cdr3_aa: CASTPGSYNSPLHF

clone_size: .
v_call: TRBV27
j_call: TRBJ2-2
cdr3_aa: CASSFARTGTGELFF

clone_size: .
v_call: TRBV5-4
j_call: TRBJ1-2
cdr3_aa: CASSLRTEYGYTF

clone_size: .
v_call: TRBV5-6
j_call: TRBJ1-6
cdr3_aa: CASSRQGSSYNSPLHF

clone_size: .
v_call: TRBV5-1
j_call: TRBJ2-7
cdr3_aa: CASSRLTSGDSYEQYF

clone_size: .
v_call: TRBV5-5
j_call: TRBJ1-5
cdr3_aa: CASSLMGQGYQPQHF

clone_size: .
v_call: TRBV4-1
j_call: TRBJ2-2
cdr3_aa: CASSLRTVSNTGELFF

clone_size: .
v_call: TRBV28
j_call: TRBJ1-5
cdr3_aa: CASSFPLGQQPQHF

clone_size: .
v_call: TRBV7-9
j_call: TRBJ2-3
cdr3_aa: CASRGRGSQTADTQYF

clone_size: .
v_call: TRBV5-6
j_call: TRBJ2-7
cdr3_aa: CASSLSSYEQYF

clone_size: .
v_call: TRBV5-4
j_call: TRBJ2-3
cdr3_aa: CASSPRVYPDTQYF

clone_size: .
v_call: TRBV5-5
j_call: TRBJ2-3
cdr3_aa: CASSPEGLAGAGTQYF

clone_size: .
v_call: TRBV5-1
j_call: TRBJ2-1
cdr3_aa: CASSATGDSYNEQFF

clone_size: .
v_call: TRBV19
j_call: TRBJ1-1
cdr3_aa: CASSTPTGTPNTEAFF

clone_size: .
v_call: TRBV7-9
j_call: TRBJ2-2
cdr3_aa: CASSPRDRGDTGELFF

clone_size: .
v_call: TRBV28
j_call: TRBJ1-4
cdr3_aa: CASSLQGAGEKLFF

clone_size: .
v_call: TRBV10-3
j_call: TRBJ2-3
cdr3_aa: CAISSGTLTDTQYF

clone_size: few
v_call: TRBV14
j_call: TRBJ2-1
cdr3_aa: CASSRQGNEQFF

clone_size: .
v_call: TRBV6-1
j_call: TRBJ1-2
cdr3_aa: CASSENTGGLGYGYTF

clone_size: .
v_call: TRBV15
j_call: TRBJ2-7
cdr3_aa: CATSRDPTYEQYF

clone_size: .
v_call: TRBV4-3
j_call: TRBJ1-2
cdr3_aa: CASSSFDRGNYGYTF

clone_size: .
v_call: TRBV5-1
j_call: TRBJ2-7
cdr3_aa: CASTPLTGTYEQYF